This T cell receptor (beta chain) came from a study of T-cell reconstitution after alpha-beta-depleted transplantation in children. The germline V gene has CDR1 MNHEY and CDR2 SVGEGT. Trimming took off 0 bases at V and 5 bases at J, with 23 bases between the two ends. The CDR3 has 18 amino acids. Construction of the TCRbeta library involved unique molecular identifiers. Each CDR3 protein is one row after TCRdb ran MiXCR on the PCR reads. This table has over 550,000 distinct CDR3 sequences, roughly a tenth appearing once. A few counts support this clonotype. The material sequenced was PBMCs from the stem cell graft donor, taken from the stem cell graft. The sequence was collected from a human donor who donated a stem cell graft to a child with acute myeloid leukemia. This sequence joins TRBV6-2 or TRBV6-3 and TRBJ2-7, with a tentative D call TRBD2 (7 bases). CDR3 in amino acids: CASSYSGLDGGRVHEQYF. Written as DNA, the CDR3 is TGTGCCAGCAGTTACTCGGGTCTTGACGGGGGGCGCGTCCACGAGCAGTACTTC.